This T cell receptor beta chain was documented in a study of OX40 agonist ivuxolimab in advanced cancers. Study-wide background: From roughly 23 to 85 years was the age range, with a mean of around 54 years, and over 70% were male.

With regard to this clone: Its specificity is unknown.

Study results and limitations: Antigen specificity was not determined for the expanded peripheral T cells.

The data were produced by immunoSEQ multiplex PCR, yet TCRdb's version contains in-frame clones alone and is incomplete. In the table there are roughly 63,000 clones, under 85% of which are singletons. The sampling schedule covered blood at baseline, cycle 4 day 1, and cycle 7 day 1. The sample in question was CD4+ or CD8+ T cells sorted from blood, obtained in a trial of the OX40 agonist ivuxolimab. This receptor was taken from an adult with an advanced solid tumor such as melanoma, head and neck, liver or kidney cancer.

In DNA form, the CDR3 reads TGCGCCAGCAGCCCGTGGGGGGGTAGAATGAACACTGAAGCTTTCTTT. The encoded protein is CASSPWGGRMNTEAFF. This sequence joins TRBV4-1 and TRBJ1-1; perhaps TRBD1 as D (5 bases). The CDR3 runs to 16 residues. The V gene's germline CDR1 is MGHRA and CDR2 YSYEKL. Trimming took 4 bases from V and 0 from J, leaving 15 bases between them.